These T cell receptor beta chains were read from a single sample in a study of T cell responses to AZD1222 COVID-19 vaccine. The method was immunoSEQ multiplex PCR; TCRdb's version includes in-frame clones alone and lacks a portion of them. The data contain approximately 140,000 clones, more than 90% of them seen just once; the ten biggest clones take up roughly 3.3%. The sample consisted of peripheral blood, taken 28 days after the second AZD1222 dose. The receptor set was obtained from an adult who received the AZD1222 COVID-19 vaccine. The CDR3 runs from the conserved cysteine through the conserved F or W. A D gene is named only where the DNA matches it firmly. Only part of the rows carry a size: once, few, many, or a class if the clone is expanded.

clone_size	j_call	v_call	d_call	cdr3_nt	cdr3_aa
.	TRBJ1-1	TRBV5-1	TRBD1	TGCGCCAGCAGCCCAGTGAGGGGGCCTATGAACACTGAAGCTTTCTTT	CASSPVRGPMNTEAFF
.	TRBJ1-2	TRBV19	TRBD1	TGTGCCAGTAGTATTGCCCCGGACAGGGTATATGGCTACACCTTC	CASSIAPDRVYGYTF
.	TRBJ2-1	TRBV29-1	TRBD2	TGCAGCGTCGCTTTGCTGCTAGCGGGAGACAATGAGCAGTTCTTC	CSVALLLAGDNEQFF
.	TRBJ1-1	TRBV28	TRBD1	TGTGCCAGCAGATTCCAGACAGGGGCGGTTACTGAAGCTTTCTTT	CASRFQTGAVTEAFF
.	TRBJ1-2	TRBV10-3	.	TGTGCCATCAGTGAGTCGCAAGGGGACGGCTACACCTTC	CAISESQGDGYTF
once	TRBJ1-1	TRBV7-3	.	TGTGCCAGCAGCTTAGAGGAGGGGGAAGTGTTCTTT	CASSLEEGEVFF
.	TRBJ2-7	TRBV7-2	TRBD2	TGTGCCAGCAGCTTAGATACGGGATTAGCGGGAGAAACCTACGAGCAGTACTTC	CASSLDTGLAGETYEQYF
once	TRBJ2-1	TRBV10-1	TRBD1	TGCGCCAGCAGTGGAATCGGGACAGCCGAGCAGTTCTTC	CASSGIGTAEQFF
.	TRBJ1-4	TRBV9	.	TGTGCCAGCAGCGTAGCCCTGCACGGCGAAAAACTGTTTTTT	CASSVALHGEKLFF
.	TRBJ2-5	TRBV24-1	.	TGTGCCACCAGTGTCCACGGGGGTGGGGAGACCCAGTACTTC	CATSVHGGGETQYF
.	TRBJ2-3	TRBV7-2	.	TGTGCCAGCAGCCCCCGCGAACAGAGAGATACGCAGTATTTT	CASSPREQRDTQYF
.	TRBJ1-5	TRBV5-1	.	TGCGCCAGCAGCTTGGTACCGAATCAGCCCCAGCATTTT	CASSLVPNQPQHF
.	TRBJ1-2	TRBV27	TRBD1	TGTGCCAGCAGTTCCATACAGGGGAGCGGTGGCTACACCTTC	CASSSIQGSGGYTF
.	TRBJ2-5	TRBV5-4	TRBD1	TGTGCCAGCAGCCGAGGACAGGGAGCAGAGACCCAGTACTTC	CASSRGQGAETQYF
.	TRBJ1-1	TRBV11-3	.	TGTGCCAGCAGTGGGGCAGGGGTGGACACTGAAGCTTTCTTT	CASSGAGVDTEAFF
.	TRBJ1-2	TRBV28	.	TGTGCCAGCAGGCCCGGATCAGGCCTCTATGGCTACACCTTC	CASRPGSGLYGYTF
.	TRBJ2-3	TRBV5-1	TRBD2	TGCGCCAGCAGCTCGGGACTAGCGTCGAGCACAGATACGCAGTATTTT	CASSSGLASSTDTQYF
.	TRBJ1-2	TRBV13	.	TGTGCCAGCAGCCCTCAAGGGACATACCATGGCTACACCTTC	CASSPQGTYHGYTF
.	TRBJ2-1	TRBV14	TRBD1	TGTGCCAGCAGCCAGGCTGGGACAGGGGTTGAGTTCTTC	CASSQAGTGVEFF
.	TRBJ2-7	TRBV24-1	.	TGTGCCACCAGTGGATCAGGAACTACCTACGAGCAGTACTTC	CATSGSGTTYEQYF
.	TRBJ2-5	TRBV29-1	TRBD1	TGCAGCGTCTGGACAGGGCAAGAGACCCAGTACTTC	CSVWTGQETQYF
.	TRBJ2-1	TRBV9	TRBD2	TGTGCCAGCAGCGTAGACGGACTAGCGGGAGTCAACAATGAGCAGTTCTTC	CASSVDGLAGVNNEQFF
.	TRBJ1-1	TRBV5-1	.	TGCGCCAGCAGCTTGGATTCAGGGATAAACACTGAAGCTTTCTTT	CASSLDSGINTEAFF
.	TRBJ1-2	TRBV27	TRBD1	TGTGCCAGCAGTTTTGTACAGGGGGCAACTAACTATGGCTACACCTTC	CASSFVQGATNYGYTF
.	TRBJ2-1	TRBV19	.	TGTGCCAGTAGTATAGTCGGGACCGCGCCGTTCTTC	CASSIVGTAPFF
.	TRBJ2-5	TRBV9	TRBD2	TGTGCCAGCAGTCCCCCTAGCGGGAGGGCTATGGAGACCCAGTACTTC	CASSPPSGRAMETQYF
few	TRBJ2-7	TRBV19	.	TGTGCCAGTAGTTTCCTCCACGGGATCCGCTACGAGCAGTACTTC	CASSFLHGIRYEQYF
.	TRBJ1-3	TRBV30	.	TGTGCCTGGAGGGGCAGGCAAAACTCTGGAAACACCATATATTTT	CAWRGRQNSGNTIYF
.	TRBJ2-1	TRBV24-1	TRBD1	TGTGCCACCAGTGACTCCGGGACAGGGTCCCAAATAGGCGAACACAATGAGCAGTTCTTC	CATSDSGTGSQIGEHNEQFF
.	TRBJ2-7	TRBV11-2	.	TGTGCCAGCAGCTTATTCGGCCGCAACTCCTACGAGCAGTACTTC	CASSLFGRNSYEQYF
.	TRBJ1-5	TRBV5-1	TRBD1	TGCGCCAGCAGCTTGGATCCAGGGGGGTCGAGCAATCAGCCCCAGCATTTT	CASSLDPGGSSNQPQHF
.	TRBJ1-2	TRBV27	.	TGTGCCAGCAGACCGGACATCCCGGGGGGTGGCTACACCTTC	CASRPDIPGGGYTF
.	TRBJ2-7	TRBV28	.	TGTGCCAGCAGTTTTCCTGGTTACGAGCAGTACTTC	CASSFPGYEQYF
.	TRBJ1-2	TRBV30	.	TGTGCCTGGAGTCCATTCTATGGCTACACCTTC	CAWSPFYGYTF
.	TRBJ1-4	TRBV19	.	TGTGCCAGTAGTAGTAACGCGCCGGTCAATGAAAAACTGTTTTTT	CASSSNAPVNEKLFF
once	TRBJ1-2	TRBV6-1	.	TGTGCCAGCAGTGAAACGGGGGCACGGAATGGCTACACCTTC	CASSETGARNGYTF
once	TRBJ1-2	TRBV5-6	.	TGTGCCAGCAGCGGCGGGAGAGGCTACACCTTC	CASSGGRGYTF
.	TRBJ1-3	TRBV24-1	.	TGTGCCACCAGCGATAACCCCGGAAACACCATATATTTT	CATSDNPGNTIYF
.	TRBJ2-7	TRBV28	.	TGTGCCAGCAGTTTATTCAGTCAGCTAAGGGCACCGTACTTC	CASSLFSQLRAPYF
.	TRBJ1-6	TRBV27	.	TGTGCCAGCACCCCGGGGGTGGGACCCTCTTCACCCCTCCACTTT	CASTPGVGPSSPLHF
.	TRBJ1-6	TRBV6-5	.	TGTGCCAGCAGCAACAGGGACTCTAATTCACCCCTCCACTTT	CASSNRDSNSPLHF
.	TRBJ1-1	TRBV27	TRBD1	TGTGCCAGCACTACGGGAGGGGGCGCTGAAGCTTTCTTT	CASTTGGGAEAFF
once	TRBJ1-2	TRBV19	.	TGTGCCAGTAGTAGTGTTGGTGGGACCTATGGCTACACCTTC	CASSSVGGTYGYTF
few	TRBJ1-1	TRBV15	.	TGTGCCACCAGCAACAACGCAGAGAACACTGAAGCTTTCTTT	CATSNNAENTEAFF
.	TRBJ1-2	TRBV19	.	TGTGCCAGTAGAGCAGGCTATGGCTACACCTTC	CASRAGYGYTF
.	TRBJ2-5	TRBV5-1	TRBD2	TGCGCCAGCAGCTCAGCGACTAGCGGAGGGGAGACCCAGTACTTC	CASSSATSGGETQYF
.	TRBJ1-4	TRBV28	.	TGTGCCAGCAGTAATGGCGCAGGGGTAGGTGAAAAACTGTTTTTT	CASSNGAGVGEKLFF
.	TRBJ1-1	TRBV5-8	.	TGTGCCAGCAGCTTGGCCGGGGTGGTAGGGGGCACTGAAGCTTTCTTT	CASSLAGVVGGTEAFF
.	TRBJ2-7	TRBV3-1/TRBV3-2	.	TGTGCCAGCAGCCAAGCAGCGGAGCCAGGGAGGGAGCAGTACTTC	CASSQAAEPGREQYF
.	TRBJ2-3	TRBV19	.	TGTGCCAGTAGTATGGTGGGATACACAGATACGCAGTATTTT	CASSMVGYTDTQYF
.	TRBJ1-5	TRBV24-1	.	TGTGCCACCAGTGATGATCCTAGCAATCAGCCCCAGCATTTT	CATSDDPSNQPQHF
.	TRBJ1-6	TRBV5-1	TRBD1	TGCGCCAGCACCTTAAGGGACAGGGGTAATAATTCACCCCTCCACTTT	CASTLRDRGNNSPLHF
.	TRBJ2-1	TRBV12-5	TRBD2	TGTGCTAGTGGTTTGCCCTGGACTAGAATCAATGAGCAGTTCTTC	CASGLPWTRINEQFF
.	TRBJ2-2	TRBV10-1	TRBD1	TGCGCCAGCAGCGAAAGCCGGACAGGGGGGGCCGGGGAGCTGTTTTTT	CASSESRTGGAGELFF
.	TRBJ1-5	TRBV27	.	TGTGCCAGCAGTAGGGCGAGAACTCAGCCCCAGCATTTT	CASSRARTQPQHF
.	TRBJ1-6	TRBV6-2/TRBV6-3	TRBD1	TGTGCCAGCAGTCCGGACAGGGGAGCCTACTCACCCCTCCACTTT	CASSPDRGAYSPLHF
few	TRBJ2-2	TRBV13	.	TGTGCCAGCAGCTTAAGGAAAGCGGGCGAAGGCACCGGGGAGCTGTTTTTT	CASSLRKAGEGTGELFF
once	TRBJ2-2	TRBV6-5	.	TGTGCCAGCAGTTACTCGAGTTTCGCGAACACCGGGGAGCTGTTTTTT	CASSYSSFANTGELFF